A single sample is the source of the 32 T cell receptor beta chains below, sequenced in a study of OX40 agonist ivuxolimab in advanced cancers. Generated by immunoSEQ multiplex PCR, the TCRdb table keeps only in-frame clones and is missing some. Seen here are under 90,000 clones, roughly 91% observed once, and the top ten hold approximately 2%. Specimen: CD4+ or CD8+ T cells sorted from blood, collected in a trial of the OX40 agonist ivuxolimab. The source is an adult with an advanced solid tumor such as melanoma, head and neck, liver or kidney cancer.

This chain uses TRBV7-2 with TRBJ2-5; 8 bases map to TRBD2. The CDR3 is 17 residues long. The germline gives CDR1 SGHTA, CDR2 FQGNSA. J lost 5 bases, V lost 1 base, and 12 bases had no gene match. The CDR3 region has the DNA TGTGCCAGCAGCTTAGAGAGGAGGAGCGGGGGCGGGGAGACCCAGTACTTC. Translating it yields CASSLERRSGGGETQYF.

The CDR3, as DNA: TGTGCCAGCAGCATTTCTAGCGGTTTCACAGATACGCAGTATTTT. The encoded protein is CASSISSGFTDTQYF. The genes are TRBV5-4 and TRBJ2-3, with 7 bases aligning to TRBD2. In germline, CDR1 is SGHNT, CDR2 YYREEE (reference sequence). V was clipped by 4 bases and J by 2 bases; unmatched bases: 7. The CDR3 runs 15 residues.

The chain uses TRBV5-1 and TRBJ2-7; D is unclear. The V gene lost 5 bases and the J gene lost 2 bases, with 5 bases spanning the gap. The CDR3 has 11 amino acids. In germline, CDR1 is SGHRS, CDR2 YFSETQ. CDR3 DNA: TGCGCCAGCAGGGACGCCTACGAGCAGTACTTC. As protein: CASRDAYEQYF. Using reference TRBV5-1 and TRBJ2-7 for the parts outside the CDR3, the full variable domain is KAGVTQTPRYLIKTRGQQVTLSCSPISGHRSVSWYQQTPGQGLQFLFEYFSETQRNKGNFPGRFSGRQFSNSRSEMNVSTLELGDSALYLCASRDAYEQYFGPGTRLTVT.

The chain carries TRBV7-9 and TRBJ2-2; unclear D gene. CDR1 SEHNR and CDR2 FQNEAQ come from the germline V gene (reference sequence). The V and J ends lost 3 bases and 7 bases respectively, with 6 bases between them. The CDR3 sequence is 12 residues long. The CDR3 nucleotides read TGTGCCAGCAGCTTGATGGGCGGGGAGCTGTTTTTT. It yields the protein CASSLMGGELFF.

This sequence joins TRBV11-2 and TRBJ2-7; weak D call: TRBD1 (6 bases). CDR3 length: 14 amino acids. Germline CDR1 reads SGHAT; CDR2 reads FQNNGV. Trimming left V 5 bases short and J 8 bases short, with 19 bases between. The CDR3 protein is CASSPVGTSIQQYF. Written as DNA, the CDR3 is TGTGCCAGCAGCCCTGTCGGGACATCAATCCAGCAGTACTTC.

This clone was detected a few times. The chain is built from TRBV6-1 and TRBJ1-2; a possible D gene is TRBD1 (5 bases). In germline, CDR1 is MNHNS, CDR2 SASEGT. The CDR3 length is 12 residues. V gave up 4 bases and J gave up 8 bases, with 11 bases separating them. The CDR3 here is CASSVEGRGYTF. Here the CDR3 DNA reads TGTGCCAGCAGTGTGGAGGGGAGAGGCTACACCTTC.

There are a few counts of this clone. The rearrangement uses TRBV30 and TRBJ2-7; weak D call: TRBD1 (6 bases). There are 13 residues in the CDR3. Trimming cost V 1 base and J 6 bases, with 13 bases left between them. Germline CDR1 GTSNPN, CDR2 SVGIG (reference sequence). The CDR3 reads CAWSADSLGEQYF. CDR3 sequence (DNA): TGTGCCTGGAGTGCGGACAGTTTGGGCGAGCAGTACTTC.

V is TRBV28 and J is TRBJ1-2, with D tentatively TRBD1 (5 bases). Germline CDR1 and CDR2: MDHEN and SYDVKM. The V gene lost 4 bases and the J gene lost 8 bases, with 8 bases spanning the gap. This CDR3 spans 11 amino acids. Here the CDR3 DNA reads TGTGCCAGCAGTTCAGGGTACGGCTACACCTTC. This encodes CASSSGYGYTF.

The chain is built from TRBV13 and TRBJ2-7, with D possibly being TRBD1 (6 bases). V gave up 7 bases and J gave up 4 bases, with 11 bases separating them. Germline values: CDR1 PRHDT, CDR2 FYEKMQ (reference sequence). This CDR3 spans 12 amino acids. CDR3 residues: CASTSTGYEQYF. In nucleotides, the CDR3 is TGTGCCAGCACGTCCACAGGGTACGAGCAGTACTTC.

In DNA form, the CDR3 reads TGTGCCAGCAGTGTAGGAGGGGTAAGGTCCTACAATGAGCAGTTCTTC. This sequence encodes CASSVGGVRSYNEQFF. The rearrangement uses TRBV28 and TRBJ2-1; D may be TRBD2 (6 bases). This CDR3 is built from 16 residues. V lost 5 bases, J lost 1 base, and 15 bases lay in between. Germline V gives CDR1 MDHEN, CDR2 SYDVKM.

The chain joins TRBV4-3 to TRBJ2-2, with D maybe TRBD2 (5 bases). The CDR3 totals 18 residues. The germline V and J ends were trimmed by 3 bases and 0 bases, with 17 bases remaining between them. Germline CDR1 reads LGHNA; CDR2 reads YSLEER. The CDR3 DNA follows: TGCGCCAGCAGCCAGGTTGCAAGTGGGCGGGCGAACACCGGGGAGCTGTTTTTT. Translation gives CASSQVASGRANTGELFF.

This clone was seen a few times. The rearrangement joins TRBV30 to TRBJ2-7; no firm D call. Looked up from germline, CDR1 is GTSNPN and CDR2 is SVGIG (reference sequence). The ends were cut back, 2 bases at V and 0 bases at J, with 8 bases in the middle. The CDR3 loop spans 13 amino acids. The DNA for the CDR3 is TGTGCCTGGAGTCGTGGGGTCTCCTACGAGCAGTACTTC. Protein product: CAWSRGVSYEQYF.

The rearrangement links TRBV6-6 to TRBJ2-7, with TRBD2 matching over 11 bases. The CDR3 consists of 15 residues. Looked up from germline, CDR1 is MNHNY and CDR2 is SVGAGI (reference sequence). V gave up 6 bases and J gave up 3 bases; unmatched junction bases: 7. The CDR3 region is CASRPTSGSYYEQYF. CDR3 bases: TGTGCCAGCAGGCCTACTAGCGGGAGTTACTACGAGCAGTACTTC.

This rearrangement joins TRBV7-2 to TRBJ2-5; D is unresolved. The germline V gene has CDR1 SGHTA and CDR2 FQGNSA. V was cut by 3 bases and J by 5 bases, with 10 bases left in between. The CDR3 is made up of 13 amino acids. Written as DNA, the CDR3 is TGTGCCAGCAGCTTCGGTTTAGGGGAGACCCAGTACTTC. It encodes CASSFGLGETQYF.

The chain is built from TRBV5-4 and TRBJ2-5; D uncertain. The CDR3 has 13 residues. Trimming took 4 bases from V and 1 from J, leaving 8 bases between them. Germline assignment: CDR1 SGHNT and CDR2 YYREEE (reference sequence). CDR3 DNA sequence: TGTGCCAGCAGCGGATGGACCCAAGAGACCCAGTACTTC. Amino acids: CASSGWTQETQYF.

In DNA form, the CDR3 reads TGTGCCAGCAGCCCCGGACAGGGGGACTACTATGGCTACACCTTC. This translates into CASSPGQGDYYGYTF. This sequence joins TRBV7-2 and TRBJ1-2; 10 nucleotides match TRBD1. The CDR3 spans 15 residues. Germline V gene lookup returns CDR1 SGHTA and CDR2 FQGNSA. V lost 5 bases and J lost 3; bases outside the gene matches: 6.

V usage is TRBV11-2 and J usage is TRBJ1-3, with 8 bases aligning to TRBD1. The germline V gene encodes CDR1 SGHAT and CDR2 FQNNGV. The CDR3 is 17 amino acids. With 5 bases clipped from V and 0 bases from J, the junction kept 9 bases outside the gene matches. The CDR3 loop is CASSRRGQAFSGNTIYF. DNA for the CDR3: TGTGCCAGCAGCCGCAGGGGACAGGCTTTCTCTGGAAACACCATATATTTT.

The rearrangement joins TRBV7-2 to TRBJ1-4, with a weak D call TRBD1 (5 bases). Germline CDR1 is SGHTA and CDR2 is FQGNSA. The CDR3 runs to 15 residues. Trimming removed 4 bases at V and 2 bases at J, with 11 bases between. CDR3 DNA sequence: TGTGCCAGCAGCTCCCCCTCAGGGACTAATGAAAAACTGTTTTTT. Translated, it gives CASSSPSGTNEKLFF.

The rearrangement uses TRBV5-4 and TRBJ2-1; D is unclear. The germline V gene encodes CDR1 SGHNT and CDR2 YYREEE (reference sequence). CDR3 size: 15 residues. V lost 5 bases, J lost 6 bases, and 18 bases lay in between. The CDR3 reads CASSSTVFLANEQFF. For the CDR3, the DNA is TGTGCCAGCAGTTCAACAGTGTTTCTTGCCAATGAGCAGTTCTTC. Drawing the rest from reference TRBV5-4 and TRBJ2-1, the complete variable domain is ETGVTQSPTHLIKTRGQQVTLRCSSQSGHNTVSWYQQALGQGPQFIFQYYREEENGRGNFPPRFSGLQFPNYSSELNVNALELDDSALYLCASSSTVFLANEQFFGPGTRLTVL.

The V gene is TRBV6-4, the J gene TRBJ2-2; 7 bases line up with TRBD1. The CDR3 is 13 amino acids. Germline V gene lookup returns CDR1 MRHNA and CDR2 SNTAGT. The J segment lost 5 bases and the V segment lost 5 bases, leaving 2 bases of the junction unmatched. CDR3: CASSIQGTGELFF. The CDR3 nucleotides are TGTGCCAGCAGTATACAGGGGACCGGGGAGCTGTTTTTT.

The chain couples TRBV28 to TRBJ1-1; TRBD1 agrees at 7 bases. The CDR3 has 13 residues. Germline trimming cut 6 bases from V and 5 bases from J; bases unmatched to any gene: 6. The germline CDR1 and CDR2 sequences are MDHEN and SYDVKM. The CDR3 spells CASSPGGDTEAFF. CDR3 coding DNA: TGTGCCAGCAGCCCAGGGGGTGATACTGAAGCTTTCTTT. The full variable domain, its missing parts supplied by reference TRBV28 and TRBJ1-1, is DVKVTQSSRYLVKRTGEKVFLECVQDMDHENMFWYRQDPGLGLRLIYFSYDVKMKEKGDIPEGYSVSREKKERFSLILESASTNQTSMYLCASSPGGDTEAFFGQGTRLTVV.

Only one count was recorded for this clone. This sequence joins TRBV6-1 and TRBJ2-7, with D possibly being TRBD2 (6 bases). Trimming took off 6 bases at V and 0 bases at J, with 9 bases between the two ends. The V gene's germline CDR1 is MNHNS and CDR2 SASEGT. CDR3 length equals 13 residues. The CDR3 DNA follows: TGTGCCAGCAGGGAGGGCCCCTCCTACGAGCAGTACTTC. Translated, it gives CASREGPSYEQYF.

This clone was detected once. The chain couples TRBV5-1 to TRBJ2-1, with TRBD2 identical over 10 bases. With 0 bases clipped from V and 8 bases from J, the junction kept 5 bases outside the gene matches. Germline loops: CDR1 SGHRS, CDR2 YFSETQ. CDR3 length equals 15 residues. CDR3 bases: TGCGCCAGCAGCTTGGACCTAGCGGGAGTCTATGAGCAGTTCTTC. Translation: CASSLDLAGVYEQFF. Looking up the rest from reference TRBV5-1 and TRBJ2-1 gives the full variable domain: KAGVTQTPRYLIKTRGQQVTLSCSPISGHRSVSWYQQTPGQGLQFLFEYFSETQRNKGNFPGRFSGRQFSNSRSEMNVSTLELGDSALYLCASSLDLAGVYEQFFGPGTRLTVL.

The rearrangement joins TRBV28 to TRBJ2-3; 7 bases line up with TRBD1. Germline CDR1 MDHEN, CDR2 SYDVKM. With V trimmed by 5 bases and J by 5 bases, 4 bases remained unmatched. The CDR3 has 13 amino acids. CDR3 residues: CASSRQGEDTQYF. The CDR3 nucleotides read TGTGCCAGCAGTCGACAGGGAGAAGATACGCAGTATTTT.

The chain is built from TRBV5-8 and TRBJ2-3; no definite D call. The CDR3 is 16 residues long. The V gene lost 0 bases and the J gene lost 1 base, with 12 bases spanning the gap. Per the germline V gene, CDR1 is SGHTS and CDR2 is YDEGEE. The CDR3 bases are TGTGCCAGCAGCTTGGTAGGTGGTGTGGGCACAGATACGCAGTATTTT. This encodes CASSLVGGVGTDTQYF.

This chain uses TRBV6-5 with TRBJ1-1; 8 bases map to TRBD1. This CDR3 has 13 residues. CDR1 and CDR2 (germline): MNHEY, SVGAGI. The V segment lost 10 bases and the J segment 5 bases; nucleotides outside the gene matches: 9. CDR3 nucleotide sequence: TGTGCCACCCAAAACAGGGGGAGTACTGAAGCTTTCTTT. It encodes CATQNRGSTEAFF.

The chain uses TRBV6-6 and TRBJ2-7, with 7 positions matching TRBD2. The CDR3 extends over 14 amino acids. V lost 2 bases and J lost 3; bases outside the gene matches: 4. The germline V gene has CDR1 MNHNY and CDR2 SVGAGI (reference sequence). The CDR3 region has the DNA TGTGCCAGCAGTTACCTGGGCGGGAGCTACGAGCAGTACTTC. Encoded protein: CASSYLGGSYEQYF.

The count of this clone is one. The chain links TRBV5-4 to TRBJ2-7; 10 nucleotides line up with TRBD2. This CDR3 is built from 15 residues. The trim removed 4 bases at V and 6 bases at J, leaving 10 bases unmatched. CDR1 is SGHNT, CDR2 YYREEE, per germline (reference sequence). CDR3: CASSLNSGRRAEQYF. In nucleotides, the CDR3 is TGTGCCAGCAGCCTGAATAGCGGGAGGAGGGCCGAGCAGTACTTC.

The chain employs TRBV29-1 and TRBJ1-1; 7 nucleotides agree with TRBD1. V gave up 6 bases and J gave up 0 bases; unmatched junction bases: 4. The length of the CDR3 is 13 residues. The germline CDR1 and CDR2 sequences are SQVTM and ANQGSEA. CDR3: CSVHRGLNTEAFF. CDR3 coding DNA: TGCAGCGTGCACAGGGGATTGAACACTGAAGCTTTCTTT.

V is TRBV11-2 and J is TRBJ2-3; D possibly corresponds to TRBD1 (5 bases). CDR1 and CDR2 from the germline V gene are SGHAT and FQNNGV. Trimming cost V 0 bases and J 2 bases, with 6 bases left between them. The CDR3 runs 14 residues. The CDR3 loop is CASSLDRVTDTQYF. CDR3 coding DNA: TGTGCCAGCAGCTTAGACAGGGTCACAGATACGCAGTATTTT.

This clone was found once. V is TRBV2 and J is TRBJ2-1; TRBD2 aligns across 8 bases. Germline V gene lookup returns CDR1 SNHLY and CDR2 FYNNEI. The CDR3 consists of 14 residues. V lost 8 bases and J lost 9; bases outside the gene matches: 12. The CDR3 is CASGLREAYAEQFF. CDR3 nucleotide sequence: TGTGCCAGCGGGTTGCGGGAGGCCTATGCTGAGCAGTTCTTC.

CDR3 region: CASSFGGTGAYEQYF. DNA for the CDR3: TGTGCCAGCAGTTTCGGAGGGACAGGGGCTTACGAGCAGTACTTC. V usage is TRBV28 and J usage is TRBJ2-5, with 10 bases fitting TRBD1. The closer fit of TRBJ2-7 to the DNA end suggests the J call may be wrong. The germline gives CDR1 MDHEN, CDR2 SYDVKM. This CDR3 has 15 amino acids.